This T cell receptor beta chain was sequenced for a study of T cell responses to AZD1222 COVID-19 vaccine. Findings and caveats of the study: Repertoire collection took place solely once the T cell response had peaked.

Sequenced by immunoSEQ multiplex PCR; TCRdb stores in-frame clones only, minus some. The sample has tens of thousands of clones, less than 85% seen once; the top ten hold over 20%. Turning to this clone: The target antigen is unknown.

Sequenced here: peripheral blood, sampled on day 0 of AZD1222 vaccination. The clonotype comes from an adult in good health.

This CDR3 is CAGSASGGISTDTQYF. The CDR3 DNA reads TGTGCCGGGTCCGCTAGCGGGGGGATAAGCACAGATACGCAGTATTTT. The V and J genes are TRBV13 and TRBJ2-3; the match to TRBD2 covers 11 bases. This CDR3 contains 16 residues. The V segment lost 11 bases and the J segment 0 bases; nucleotides outside the gene matches: 10. Per germline, CDR1 PRHDT and CDR2 FYEKMQ (reference sequence).